The 8 T cell receptor beta chains reported below all come from one sample, sequenced in a study of naive and memory T cell subsets. Findings of the study overall: Naive repertoires, especially CD8, held a few larger clonotypes, possibly memory cells re-expressing CD45RA.

Which antigens these TCRs recognize remains unknown. Both TRBC1 and TRBC2 were covered by a beta constant-region primer of two equimolar oligonucleotides. The ligated cDNA underwent four PCR rounds using SP2 and nested alpha and beta constant-region primers. MiXCR, run by TCRdb on the UMI-ligation and nested PCR reads, gives a single entry per CDR3 protein. The table shows about 90,000 distinct CDR3 sequences, with approximately 10% occurring only once. The sequencing input was naive CD4+ T cells from blood. These receptors all come from a human donor in good health.

V gene TRBV11-1 combines with J gene TRBJ1-1; unclear D gene. Germline values: CDR1 SGHAT, CDR2 FQDESV (reference sequence). V was trimmed by 4 bases and J by 7 bases, leaving 10 bases between them. CDR3 size: 12 residues. CDR3 DNA: TGTGCCAGCAGCTCTCACTTAGGTGAAGCTTTCTTT. Protein sequence: CASSSHLGEAFF.

There are a few counts of this clonotype. The CDR3 bases are TGTGCCAGCAGGCGACAGGGGGCCCAAAGCACTGAAGCTTTCTTT. Translated: CASRRQGAQSTEAFF. The chain joins TRBV6-2 or TRBV6-3 to TRBJ1-1, with TRBD1 identical over 10 bases. With V trimmed by 6 bases and J by 4 bases, 8 bases remained unmatched. Per germline, CDR1 MNHEY and CDR2 SVGEGT. This CDR3 has 15 amino acids.

J is TRBJ1-3 and V is TRBV27; D possibly corresponds to TRBD1 (5 bases). V lost 2 bases, J lost 4 bases, and 12 bases lay in between. The CDR3 spans 15 residues. Germline lookup yields CDR1 MNHEY and CDR2 SMNVEV (reference sequence). The CDR3 DNA is TGTGCCAGCAGTTTAACAGGAGTGTCCGGAAACACCATATATTTT. Its protein is CASSLTGVSGNTIYF.

As regards this clonotype: A much more abundant neighbour one base away suggests this may be a read error. This chain uses TRBV7-9 with TRBJ2-1, with D uncertain. V was clipped by 0 bases and J by 9 bases, with 9 bases between them. This CDR3 has 13 residues. The V gene's germline CDR1 is SEHNR and CDR2 FQNEAQ (reference sequence). DNA of the CDR3: TGTGCCAGCAGCTTAGCGTGGGGTGTTGAGCAGTTCTTC. This codes for CASSLAWGVEQFF. Full variable domain (outside the CDR3, taken from reference TRBV7-9 and TRBJ2-1): DTGVSQNPRHKITKRGQNVTFRCDPISEHNRLYWYRQTLGQGPEFLTYFQNEAQLEKSRLLSDRFSAERPKGSFSTLEIQRTEQGDSAMYLCASSLAWGVEQFFGPGTRLTVL.

This clonotype showed up many times. The V and J genes are TRBV10-2 and TRBJ1-1; D is unclear. Looked up from germline, CDR1 is WSHSY and CDR2 is SAAADI. The CDR3 spans 11 residues. The V end lost 4 bases, the J end lost 7 bases, and 7 bases lay between the germline ends. In nucleotides, the CDR3 is TGCGCCAGCAGTGCGATAGATGAAGCTTTCTTT. Translated, it gives CASSAIDEAFF.

This clonotype has ten or more counts. The V and J genes are TRBV12-3 or TRBV12-4 and TRBJ2-5, with 9 bases lining up with TRBD2. V shed 6 bases and J 4 bases; nucleotides not matched to a gene: 3. CDR3 size: 13 residues. The CDR3 loop is CASRTAGGETQYF. The CDR3, as DNA: TGTGCCAGCAGGACAGCGGGGGGAGAGACCCAGTACTTC.

The rearrangement links TRBV3-1 to TRBJ1-5; a weak D match, TRBD1 (5 bases). The CDR3 totals 17 residues. CDR1 and CDR2 (germline): LGHDT, YNNKEL (reference sequence). V lost 0 bases, J lost 2 bases, and 14 bases lay in between. CDR3 amino acids: CASSQELGPRGNQPQHF. The CDR3 coding sequence is TGTGCCAGCAGCCAAGAGTTGGGGCCCAGAGGCAATCAGCCCCAGCATTTT.

This sequence joins TRBV29-1 and TRBJ1-5, with D unresolved. V was shortened by 4 bases and J by 6 bases, with 10 bases between the two germline ends. CDR3 length: 12 residues. CDR1 is SQVTM and CDR2 is ANQGSEA in the germline V gene. CDR3 in amino acids: CSVGHGGQPQHF. In nucleotides, the CDR3 is TGCAGCGTTGGCCACGGAGGTCAGCCCCAGCATTTT.